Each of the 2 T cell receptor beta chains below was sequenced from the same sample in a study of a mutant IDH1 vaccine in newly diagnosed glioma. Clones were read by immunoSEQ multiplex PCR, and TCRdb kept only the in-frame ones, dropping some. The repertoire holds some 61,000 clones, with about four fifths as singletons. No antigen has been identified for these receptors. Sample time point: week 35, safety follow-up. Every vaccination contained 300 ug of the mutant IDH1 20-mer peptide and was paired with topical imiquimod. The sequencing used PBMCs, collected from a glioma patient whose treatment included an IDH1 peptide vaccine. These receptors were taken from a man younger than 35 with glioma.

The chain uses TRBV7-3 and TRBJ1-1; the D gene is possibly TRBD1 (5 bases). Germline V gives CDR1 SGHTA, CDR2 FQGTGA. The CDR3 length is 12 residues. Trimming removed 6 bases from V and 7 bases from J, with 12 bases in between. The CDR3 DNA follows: TGTGCCAGCAGGCAGGCGGGGGGTGAAGCTTTCTTT. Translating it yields CASRQAGGEAFF. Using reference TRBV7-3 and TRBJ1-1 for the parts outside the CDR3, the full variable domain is GAGVSQTPSNKVTEKGKYVELRCDPISGHTALYWYRQSLGQGPEFLIYFQGTGAADDSGLPNDRFFAVRPEGSVSTLKIQRTERGDSAVYLCASRQAGGEAFFGQGTRLTVV.

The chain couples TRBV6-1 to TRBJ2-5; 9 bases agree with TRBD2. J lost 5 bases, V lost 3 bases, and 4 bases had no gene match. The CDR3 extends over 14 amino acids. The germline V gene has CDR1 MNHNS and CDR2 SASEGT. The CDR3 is CASSEAGGPETQYF. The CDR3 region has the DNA TGTGCCAGCAGTGAGGCGGGGGGGCCTGAGACCCAGTACTTC.